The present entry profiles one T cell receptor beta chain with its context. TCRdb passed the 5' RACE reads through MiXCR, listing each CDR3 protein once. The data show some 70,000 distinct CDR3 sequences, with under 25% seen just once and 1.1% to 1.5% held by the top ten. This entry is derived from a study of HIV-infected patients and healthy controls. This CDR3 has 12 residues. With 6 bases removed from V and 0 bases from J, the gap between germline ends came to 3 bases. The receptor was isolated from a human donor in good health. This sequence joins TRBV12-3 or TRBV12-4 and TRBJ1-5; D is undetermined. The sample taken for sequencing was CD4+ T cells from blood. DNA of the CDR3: TGTGCCAGCAGCTATAGCAATCAGCCCCAGCATTTT. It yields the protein CASSYSNQPQHF.